Below are 21 T cell receptor beta chains sequenced from a single sample in a study of OX40 agonist ivuxolimab in advanced cancers. Produced via immunoSEQ multiplex PCR; TCRdb's table is partial and in-frame only. The table has approximately 89,000 clones, roughly 84% seen once. Sequenced here: CD4+ or CD8+ T cells sorted from blood, sampled in a trial of the OX40 agonist ivuxolimab. The receptors come from an adult with an advanced solid tumor such as melanoma, head and neck, liver or kidney cancer.

The chain couples TRBV9 to TRBJ1-2; D may be TRBD1 (6 bases). Germline V gives CDR1 SGDLS, CDR2 YYNGEE. Trimming stripped 0 bases from V and 2 bases from J, with 11 bases between. The CDR3 is 15 amino acids. The CDR3 bases are TGTGCCAGCAGCGTAGAGCCAGGGGCCAACTATGGCTACACCTTC. It yields the protein CASSVEPGANYGYTF.

V usage is TRBV5-1 and J usage is TRBJ1-6; 7 bases are a match to TRBD1. Germline V CDR1 and CDR2: SGHRS, YFSETQ. CDR3 length: 18 residues. V lost 0 bases, J lost 0 bases, and 6 bases stayed unmatched. The CDR3 coding sequence is TGCGCCAGCAGCTTGGCTTCAGGGGGGAACTCCTATAATTCACCCCTCCACTTT. This translates into CASSLASGGNSYNSPLHF.

J is TRBJ2-7 and V is TRBV30; D is unresolved. V shed 3 bases and J shed 0 bases, with 9 bases lying between them. The germline CDR1 and CDR2 sequences are GTSNPN and SVGIG (reference sequence). This CDR3 has 13 residues. CDR3 nucleotides: TGTGCCTGGAGCTACGCCAGCTCCTACGAGCAGTACTTC. Its translation: CAWSYASSYEQYF.

This chain connects TRBV7-9 to TRBJ1-6; 9 bases fit TRBD1. The germline V gene encodes CDR1 SEHNR and CDR2 FQNEAQ (reference sequence). Trimming removed 5 bases from V and 0 bases from J; junction bases left unmatched: 8. The CDR3 length is 18 residues. CDR3 sequence (DNA): TGTGCCAGCAGCCCCGGACAGGGGAAGAGCTCCTATAATTCACCCCTCCACTTT. Its translation: CASSPGQGKSSYNSPLHF.

V gene TRBV29-1 combines with J gene TRBJ2-7; 8 positions agree with TRBD1. With V trimmed by 2 bases and J by 2 bases, 2 bases remained unmatched. Germline V gene lookup returns CDR1 SQVTM and CDR2 ANQGSEA. This CDR3 comprises 13 residues. The CDR3 DNA is TGCAGCGTTGAAAGGACAGGGACCTACGAGCAGTACTTC. Protein product: CSVERTGTYEQYF.

The V and J genes are TRBV10-2 and TRBJ2-3; the match to TRBD2 covers 8 bases. Per the germline V gene, CDR1 is WSHSY and CDR2 is SAAADI. This CDR3 has 17 amino acids. Germline trimming cut 7 bases from V and 1 base from J; bases unmatched to any gene: 13. The chain's CDR3 is CASTSRGGTTRTDTQYF. CDR3 bases: TGCGCCAGCACAAGCCGCGGGGGGACCACCCGCACAGATACGCAGTATTTT.

This chain connects TRBV11-2 to TRBJ1-2; perhaps TRBD1 as D (5 bases). The CDR3 sequence is 15 residues long. The V gene lost 4 bases and the J gene lost 6 bases, with 18 bases spanning the gap. Per the germline V gene, CDR1 is SGHAT and CDR2 is FQNNGV. The CDR3 region has the DNA TGTGCCAGCAGCTCCCCAGGGCTGCCGAGGAATGGCTACACCTTC. Translating gives CASSSPGLPRNGYTF.

The chain has TRBV14 and TRBJ2-6; no clear D gene. Trimming cost V 0 bases and J 2 bases, with 8 bases left between them. The germline CDR1 and CDR2 sequences are SGHDN and FVKESK. CDR3 length equals 16 residues. CDR3 bases: TGTGCCAGCAGCCAAGATACTAACCCTGGGGCCAACGTCCTGACTTTC. Encoded protein: CASSQDTNPGANVLTF.

This sequence joins TRBV19 and TRBJ1-5, with no clear D. The CDR3 totals 15 residues. Trimming stripped 3 bases from V and 0 bases from J, with 9 bases between. Germline lookup yields CDR1 LNHDA and CDR2 SQIVND (reference sequence). The chain's CDR3 is CASSISGNSNQPQHF. CDR3 sequence (DNA): TGTGCCAGTAGTATTTCCGGTAATAGCAATCAGCCCCAGCATTTT.

V is TRBV29-1 and J is TRBJ1-1, with D possibly TRBD1 on 5 matching bases. CDR3 length equals 12 residues. In germline, CDR1 is SQVTM, CDR2 ANQGSEA. Between the trimmed V and J ends, which lost 6 bases and 4 bases, there was a span of 12 bases. The CDR3 spells CSVTQGGTEAFF. The CDR3 DNA is TGCAGCGTCACCCAGGGTGGCACTGAAGCTTTCTTT.

The chain has TRBV29-1 and TRBJ1-2; the D gene is possibly TRBD1 (6 bases). Germline V gene data show CDR1 as SQVTM and CDR2 as ANQGSEA. V was trimmed by 7 bases and J by 6 bases, leaving 18 bases between them. This CDR3 region has 13 residues. The CDR3, as DNA: TGCAGCGGGAACAACAGGGTCGGGGATGGCTACACCTTC. Translated: CSGNNRVGDGYTF. The variable domain in full, completed from reference TRBV29-1 and TRBJ1-2, reads SAVISQKPSRDICQRGTSLTIQCQVDSQVTMMFWYRQQPGQSLTLIATANQGSEATYESGFVIDKFPISRPNLTFSTLTVSNMSPEDSSIYLCSGNNRVGDGYTFGSGTRLTVV.

This chain links TRBV14 with TRBJ2-2, with 11 bases matching TRBD1. This CDR3 contains 18 residues. Looked up from germline, CDR1 is SGHDN and CDR2 is FVKESK. V gave up 4 bases and J gave up 0 bases; unmatched junction bases: 7. The chain's CDR3 is CASSLLRGQGANTGELFF. As DNA, the CDR3 is TGTGCCAGCAGCCTCCTCAGGGGACAGGGGGCGAACACCGGGGAGCTGTTTTTT.

This clone was recorded a few times. The chain links TRBV29-1 to TRBJ2-7; TRBD1 matches 10 bases. Germline V CDR1 and CDR2: SQVTM, ANQGSEA. Losses at the gene ends were 7 bases for V and 5 bases for J; bases not matched to a gene: 11. The CDR3 length is 14 residues. The CDR3 DNA is TGCAGCGCCCGACGACAGGGGGCGTTCGACGAGCAGTACTTC. This gives the protein CSARRQGAFDEQYF.

V is TRBV28 and J is TRBJ2-4; D gene uncertain. The CDR3 consists of 17 residues. Germline V gene sequence: CDR1 MDHEN, CDR2 SYDVKM. With 5 bases removed from V and 0 bases from J, the gap between germline ends came to 17 bases. The CDR3 DNA reads TGTGCCAGCAGTCGGTCGAGGACCTTACTAGCCAAAAACATTCAGTACTTC. Translation gives CASSRSRTLLAKNIQYF.

The rearrangement uses TRBV5-1 and TRBJ2-5; no clear D. CDR1 and CDR2 from the germline V gene are SGHRS and YFSETQ. This CDR3 is built from 14 residues. Trimming took 2 bases from V and 3 from J, leaving 11 bases between them. The DNA of the CDR3 is TGCGCCAGCAGCTTAATTGACCTCGAAGAGACCCAGTACTTC. Translation: CASSLIDLEETQYF.

V is TRBV9 and J is TRBJ2-5, with 8 bases aligning to TRBD1. Germline-derived CDR1 and CDR2 are SGDLS and YYNGEE. The ends lost 2 bases at V and 5 bases at J; junction bases unmatched: 5. The CDR3 extends over 14 amino acids. This CDR3 is CASSVTGGWETQYF. The DNA of the CDR3 is TGTGCCAGCAGCGTCACAGGGGGATGGGAGACCCAGTACTTC.

V and J are TRBV6-5 and TRBJ1-5; 8 bases fit TRBD1. V lost 5 bases to trimming and J lost 6 bases; unmatched junction nucleotides: 6. Germline V gene data show CDR1 as MNHEY and CDR2 as SVGAGI. The CDR3 covers 14 residues. CDR3 residues: CASSESGGSQPQHF. CDR3 bases: TGTGCCAGCAGTGAGTCAGGGGGCAGTCAGCCCCAGCATTTT.

The chain combines TRBV11-2 with TRBJ2-5; perhaps TRBD1 as D (6 bases). CDR3 length: 19 residues. Germline assignment: CDR1 SGHAT and CDR2 FQNNGV. The V end was cut by 4 bases, the J end by 1 base, with 25 bases between. As DNA, the CDR3 is TGTGCCAGCAGCTCTAGCTGGGGGCAGGTTCCGTACCCCCAAGAGACCCAGTACTTC. The encoded protein is CASSSSWGQVPYPQETQYF.

The chain uses TRBV9 and TRBJ2-7; 9 bases are shared with TRBD1. V trimming: 0 bases; J trimming: 6 bases; junction bases outside the gene matches: 7. Germline V gene sequence: CDR1 SGDLS, CDR2 YYNGEE. The length of the CDR3 is 15 residues. CDR3 nucleotide sequence: TGTGCCAGCAGCGTAGGAGGGACAGGGCTCTCCGAGCAGTACTTC. Encoded protein: CASSVGGTGLSEQYF.

The chain is built from TRBV5-8 and TRBJ1-1; D is unresolved. Between the trimmed V and J ends, which lost 1 base and 2 bases, there was a span of 12 bases. CDR1 SGHTS and CDR2 YDEGEE come from the germline V gene. This CDR3 comprises 15 residues. This chain's CDR3 is CASSLYSRTNTEAFF. The DNA of the CDR3 is TGTGCCAGCAGCTTGTACAGCCGAACTAACACTGAAGCTTTCTTT. Combining the CDR3 with reference TRBV5-8 and TRBJ1-1 gives the whole variable domain EAGVTQSPTHLIKTRGQQATLRCSPISGHTSVYWYQQALGLGLQFLLWYDEGEERNRGNFPPRFSGRQFPNYSSELNVNALELEDSALYLCASSLYSRTNTEAFFGQGTRLTVV.

The chain recombines TRBV2 with TRBJ1-4; D uncertain. The germline gives CDR1 SNHLY, CDR2 FYNNEI. V lost 6 bases and J 5 bases, leaving 13 bases between the germline ends. This CDR3 is 14 amino acids long. The CDR3 coding sequence is TGTGCCAGCAGCCTCACACGTCAAAATGAAAAACTGTTTTTT. Translation gives CASSLTRQNEKLFF.